The 14 T cell receptor beta chains presented below share a single source sample, sequenced in a study of breast tumors, draining lymph nodes, adjacent tissues. Axillary draining lymph nodes of breast cancer patients supplied the node samples. MiXCR was run by TCRdb on the multiplex PCR reads, yielding one entry per CDR3 protein. The sample lists about 170,000 distinct CDR3 sequences, 25% to 40% occurring once. The sequencing input was axillary lymph node tissue. Receptors originate from a female donor with breast cancer. Some clones in this sample may be carry-over from other donors' samples.

Concerning this clonotype itself: Likely a read error: the CDR3 ends without its conserved phenylalanine or tryptophan. It is unclear where the CDR3 begins or ends on the DNA, so no DNA is shown, and the CDR3 is as TCRdb lists it. The chain couples TRBV7-2 to TRBJ2-2; the D segment call TRBD2 is taken from the table without a DNA check. The CDR3 adds up to 8 amino acids, both ends counted. From germline, CDR1 is SGHTA and CDR2 FQGNSA. This CDR3 reads CASSSGLA.

Many counts were recorded for this clonotype. This may arise from a read error, as a much more abundant clone is one base away. This rearrangement joins TRBV20-1 to TRBJ2-5; 7 bases agree with TRBD2. This CDR3 comprises 12 residues. Germline V gene sequence: CDR1 DFQATT, CDR2 SNEGSKA (reference sequence). Here the CDR3 reads CSASTAGETPYF. In DNA form, the CDR3 reads TGCAGTGCTAGTACGGCGGGGGAGACCCCGTACTTC.

J is TRBJ2-7 and V is TRBV24-1, with D possibly TRBD2 on 6 matching bases. Trimming cost V 3 bases and J 12 bases, with 23 bases left between them. Germline-derived CDR1 and CDR2 are KGHDR and SFDVKD. This CDR3 has 15 residues. The CDR3: CATSDKSVIRRALYF. In nucleotides, the CDR3 is TGTGCCACCAGTGATAAGAGCGTCATCCGGAGGGCTCTGTACTTC.

This clonotype appeared many times. CDR3 region: CASSLARGRLAGMQETQYF. Written as DNA, the CDR3 is TGTGCCAGCAGCTTAGCGCGGGGGAGGTTAGCGGGAATGCAAGAGACCCAGTACTTC. V usage is TRBV7-2 and J usage is TRBJ2-5; 8 bases are a match to TRBD2. The CDR3 spans 19 residues. Germline V gene lookup returns CDR1 SGHTA and CDR2 FQGNSA. J gave up 2 bases and V 0 bases, and 14 bases lay outside the gene matches.

This clonotype was seen repeatedly, ten times or more. CDR3 amino acids: CATSDPGTATNTIYF. The CDR3 DNA sequence: TGTGCCACCAGTGATCCTGGGACAGCTACAAACACCATATATTTT. The V call is TRBV24-1, the J call TRBJ1-3, with TRBD1 matching over 7 bases. The germline gives CDR1 KGHDR, CDR2 SFDVKD. With 3 bases clipped from V and 6 bases from J, the junction kept 7 bases outside the gene matches. The CDR3 length is 15 residues.

On this clonotype itself: This may come from a read error, since a much larger clone is one base off. This rearrangement joins TRBV5-6 to TRBJ2-3; D possibly matches TRBD1 or TRBD2 (5 bases each). V was cut by 5 bases and J by 8 bases, with 21 bases left in between. CDR3 length: 15 amino acids. Germline V gene lookup returns CDR1 SGHDT and CDR2 YYEEEE. Here the CDR3 DNA reads TGTGCCAGCAGTCTGATCGGGGCGGGTGGCGGTACGCAGTATTTT. Translation: CASSLIGAGGGTQYF.

This clonotype was picked up many times. CDR3 protein: CASSPREGAYEQYF. CDR3 bases: TGTGCCAGCTCACCCCGGGAGGGGGCGTACGAGCAGTACTTC. The chain has TRBV18 and TRBJ2-7; D perhaps matches TRBD2 (8 bases). V shed 3 bases and J shed 4 bases, with 13 bases lying between them. CDR1 is KGHSH, CDR2 LQKENI, per germline. The CDR3 consists of 14 residues.

This clonotype has ten or more counts. The rearrangement links TRBV19 to TRBJ2-6; D gene uncertain. Deletions cut 6 bases from V and 0 bases from J, with 18 bases between. The CDR3 is 18 residues long. Germline V gene lookup returns CDR1 LNHDA and CDR2 SQIVND (reference sequence). The CDR3 region is CASSPPRRRRSGANVLTF. The DNA for the CDR3 is TGTGCCAGTAGCCCACCCCGGCGCCGACGCTCTGGGGCCAACGTCCTGACTTTC.

This clonotype was found many times. No conserved phenylalanine or tryptophan ends this CDR3, so it is likely a read error. This chain links TRBV15 with TRBJ2-5; the D gene could be TRBD1 or TRBD2 (6 bases each). The germline V gene encodes CDR1 LNHNV and CDR2 YYDKDF (reference sequence). V was pared by 1 base and J by 3 bases, with 12 bases between. There are 15 residues in the CDR3. The CDR3 coding sequence is TGTGCCACCAGCAGAGGACCGGGGGCAAAAGAGACCCAGTACCTC. It yields the protein CATSRGPGAKETQYL.

Many counts were recorded for this clonotype. The chain has TRBV11-3 and TRBJ2-1, with 8 bases matching TRBD2. Unmatched junction bases numbered 10, after V lost 5 bases and J lost 10 bases. The CDR3 totals 14 residues. Germline values: CDR1 SGHNT, CDR2 YENEEA. CDR3 region: CASSPTGLASEQFF. The CDR3 region has the DNA TGTGCCAGCAGCCCCACCGGACTAGCCAGCGAGCAGTTCTTC.

J is TRBJ1-5 and V is TRBV4-3; D gene ambiguous. Germline CDR1 reads LGHNA; CDR2 reads YSLEER. The CDR3 covers 16 residues. Trimming pared 4 bases from V and 0 bases from J, leaving 13 bases between. The CDR3 is CASSPDGSYSNQPQHF. In nucleotides, the CDR3 is TGCGCCAGCAGCCCGGACGGATCTTATAGCAATCAGCCCCAGCATTTT.

This clonotype has ten or more counts. The gene calls are TRBV14 and TRBJ2-7; D possibly corresponds to TRBD1 (6 bases). The CDR3 is 14 amino acids. Germline V CDR1 and CDR2: SGHDN, FVKESK. The V end was cut by 4 bases, the J end by 3 bases, with 13 bases between. In DNA form, the CDR3 reads TGTGCCAGCAGCCCCCTCTCGGACAGCTACGAGCAGTACTTC. Its protein product is CASSPLSDSYEQYF.

In this sample, this clonotype turned up many times. It may be a read error: a sequence one base away is much more abundant. The chain links TRBV20-1 to TRBJ1-2; tentative D call: TRBD1 (6 bases). CDR1 and CDR2 (germline): DFQATT, SNEGSKA (reference sequence). CDR3 length equals 13 residues. CDR3 DNA: TGCAGCGCTATGGTAGGGGGGAACGGTGCCTACACCTTC. Its translation is CSAMVGGNGAYTF.

This clonotype has a count of ten or more. The chain couples TRBV28 to TRBJ2-7; no definite D call. The CDR3 contains 14 residues. Germline CDR1 MDHEN, CDR2 SYDVKM. V dropped 5 bases and J dropped 3 bases, with 14 bases sitting between them. CDR3 residues: CASSPPGPYYEQYF. Written as DNA, the CDR3 is TGTGCCAGCAGTCCTCCCGGACCCTACTACGAGCAGTACTTC.